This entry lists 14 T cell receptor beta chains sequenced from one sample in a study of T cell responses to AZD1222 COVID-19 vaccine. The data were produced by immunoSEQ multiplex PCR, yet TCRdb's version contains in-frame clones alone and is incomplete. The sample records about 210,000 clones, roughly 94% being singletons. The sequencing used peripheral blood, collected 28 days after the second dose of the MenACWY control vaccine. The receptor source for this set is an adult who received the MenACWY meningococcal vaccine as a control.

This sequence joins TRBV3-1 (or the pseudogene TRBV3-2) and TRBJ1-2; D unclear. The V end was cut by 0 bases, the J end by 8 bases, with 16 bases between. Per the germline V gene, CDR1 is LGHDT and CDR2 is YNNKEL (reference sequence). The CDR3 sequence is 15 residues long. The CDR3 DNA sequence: TGTGCCAGCAGCCAAGAACCAGGTCCCGTAGGGGGCTACACCTTC. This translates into CASSQEPGPVGGYTF.

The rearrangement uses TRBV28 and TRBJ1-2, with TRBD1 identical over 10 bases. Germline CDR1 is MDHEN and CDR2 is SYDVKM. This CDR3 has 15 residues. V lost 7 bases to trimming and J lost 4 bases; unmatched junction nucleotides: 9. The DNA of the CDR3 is TGTGCCAGCACCTCCACCGGGACAGGGGCCTATGGCTACACCTTC. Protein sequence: CASTSTGTGAYGYTF.

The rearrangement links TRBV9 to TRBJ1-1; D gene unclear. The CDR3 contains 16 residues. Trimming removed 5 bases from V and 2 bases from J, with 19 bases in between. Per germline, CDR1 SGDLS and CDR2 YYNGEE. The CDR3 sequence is CASSARLGHSNTEAFF. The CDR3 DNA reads TGTGCCAGCAGTGCCCGGTTGGGCCATTCAAACACTGAAGCTTTCTTT. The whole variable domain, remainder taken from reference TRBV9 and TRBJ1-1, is DSGVTQTPKHLITATGQRVTLRCSPRSGDLSVYWYQQSLDQGLQFLIQYYNGEERAKGNILERFSAQQFPDLHSELNLSSLELGDSALYFCASSARLGHSNTEAFFGQGTRLTVV.

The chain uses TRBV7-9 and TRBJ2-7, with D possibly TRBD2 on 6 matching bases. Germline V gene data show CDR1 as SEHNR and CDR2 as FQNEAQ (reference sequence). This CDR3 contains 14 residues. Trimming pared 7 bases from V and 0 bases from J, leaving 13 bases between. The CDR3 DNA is TGTGCCAGCACCAGGGACTCCAGCTCCTACGAGCAGTACTTC. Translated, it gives CASTRDSSSYEQYF.

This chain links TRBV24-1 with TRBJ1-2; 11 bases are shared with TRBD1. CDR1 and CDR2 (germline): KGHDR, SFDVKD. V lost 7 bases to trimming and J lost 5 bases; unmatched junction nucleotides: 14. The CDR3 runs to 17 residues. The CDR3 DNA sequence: TGTGCCACCAGCGCCCCCCCTGGGACAGGGGGTGAGTATGGCTACACCTTC. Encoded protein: CATSAPPGTGGEYGYTF.

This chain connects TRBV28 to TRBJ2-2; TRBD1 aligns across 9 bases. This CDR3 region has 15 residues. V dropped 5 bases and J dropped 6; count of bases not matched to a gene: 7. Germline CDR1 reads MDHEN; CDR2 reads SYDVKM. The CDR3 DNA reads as TGTGCCAGCAGTACAGGGGGCATAAATTCCGGGGAGCTGTTTTTT. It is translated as CASSTGGINSGELFF.

CDR3 DNA: TGTGCCAGCAGCACTACAGGGGTCAGCCAGCCCCAGCATTTT. It yields the protein CASSTTGVSQPQHF. The chain couples TRBV7-9 to TRBJ1-5; 7 bases line up with TRBD1. Unmatched junction bases numbered 8, after V lost 5 bases and J lost 7 bases. CDR3 length: 14 amino acids. Germline V gives CDR1 SEHNR, CDR2 FQNEAQ (reference sequence).

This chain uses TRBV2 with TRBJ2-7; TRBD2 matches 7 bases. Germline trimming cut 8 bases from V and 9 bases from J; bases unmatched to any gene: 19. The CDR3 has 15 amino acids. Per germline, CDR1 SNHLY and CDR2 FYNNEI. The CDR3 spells CASSPLGTTGAVQYF. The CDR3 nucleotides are TGTGCCAGCTCTCCCCTGGGGACTACCGGGGCGGTGCAGTACTTC.

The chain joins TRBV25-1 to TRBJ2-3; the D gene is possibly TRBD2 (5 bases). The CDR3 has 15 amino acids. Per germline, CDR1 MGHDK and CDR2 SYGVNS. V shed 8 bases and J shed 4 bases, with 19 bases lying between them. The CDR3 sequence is CASAEANRVADTQYF. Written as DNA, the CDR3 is TGTGCCAGCGCGGAGGCAAATCGAGTTGCAGATACGCAGTATTTT. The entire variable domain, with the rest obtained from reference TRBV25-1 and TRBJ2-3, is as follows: EADIYQTPRYLVIGTGKKITLECSQTMGHDKMYWYQQDPGMELHLIHYSYGVNSTEKGDLSSESTVSRIRTEHFPLTLESARPSHTSQYLCASAEANRVADTQYFGPGTRLTVL.

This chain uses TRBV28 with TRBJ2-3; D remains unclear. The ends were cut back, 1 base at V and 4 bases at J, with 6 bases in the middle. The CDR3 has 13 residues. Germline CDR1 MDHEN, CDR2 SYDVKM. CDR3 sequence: CASSLYSADTQYF. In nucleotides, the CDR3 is TGTGCCAGCAGTTTATACTCCGCAGATACGCAGTATTTT.

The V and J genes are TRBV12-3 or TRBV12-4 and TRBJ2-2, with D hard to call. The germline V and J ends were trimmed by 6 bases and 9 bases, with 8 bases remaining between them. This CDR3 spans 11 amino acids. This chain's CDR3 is CASSPNRELFF. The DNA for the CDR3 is TGTGCCAGCAGCCCCAACAGGGAGCTGTTTTTT.

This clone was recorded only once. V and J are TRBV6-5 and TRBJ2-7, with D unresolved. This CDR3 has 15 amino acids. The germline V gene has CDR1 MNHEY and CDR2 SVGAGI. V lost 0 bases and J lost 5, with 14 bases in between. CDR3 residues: CASSYSKVGMNEQYF. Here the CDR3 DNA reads TGTGCCAGCAGTTACTCGAAGGTAGGGATGAACGAGCAGTACTTC.

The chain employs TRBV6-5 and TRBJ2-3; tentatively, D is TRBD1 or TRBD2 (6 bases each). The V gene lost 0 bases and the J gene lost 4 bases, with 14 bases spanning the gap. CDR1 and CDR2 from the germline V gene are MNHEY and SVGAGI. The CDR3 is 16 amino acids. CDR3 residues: CASSYSIRGPADTQYF. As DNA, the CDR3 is TGTGCCAGCAGTTACTCGATCCGGGGGCCGGCAGATACGCAGTATTTT.

CDR3 nucleotides: TGTGCCAGCAGTGACTCGTCCCAGGACTCGAATGAGCAGTTCTTC. Its protein is CASSDSSQDSNEQFF. V and J are TRBV6-4 and TRBJ2-1; D might be TRBD2 (5 bases). Trimming took off 0 bases at V and 7 bases at J, with 13 bases between the two ends. Germline lookup yields CDR1 MRHNA and CDR2 SNTAGT. This CDR3 is built from 15 residues.